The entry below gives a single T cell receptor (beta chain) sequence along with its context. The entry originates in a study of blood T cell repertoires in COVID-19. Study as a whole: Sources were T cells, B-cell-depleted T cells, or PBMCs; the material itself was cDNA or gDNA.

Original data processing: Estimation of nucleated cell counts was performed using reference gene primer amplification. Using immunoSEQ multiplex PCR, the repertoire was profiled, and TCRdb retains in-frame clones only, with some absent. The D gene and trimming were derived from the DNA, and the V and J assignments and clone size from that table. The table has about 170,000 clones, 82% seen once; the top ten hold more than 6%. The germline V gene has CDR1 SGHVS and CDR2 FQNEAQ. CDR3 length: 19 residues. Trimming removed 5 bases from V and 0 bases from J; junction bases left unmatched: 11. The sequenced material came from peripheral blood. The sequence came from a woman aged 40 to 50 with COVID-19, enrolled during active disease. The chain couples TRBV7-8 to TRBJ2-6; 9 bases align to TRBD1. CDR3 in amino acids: CASSPLPGQGLSGANVLTF. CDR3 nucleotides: TGTGCCAGCAGCCCCCTCCCGGGACAGGGCCTCTCTGGGGCCAACGTCCTGACTTTC.